This is a list of T cell receptor beta chains from one sample in a study of T-cell memory formation after mild COVID-19. TCRdb itself ran the 5' RACE reads through MiXCR, one entry per CDR3 protein. The table records about 110,000 distinct CDR3 sequences, 15% to 20% of them present only once. Sequencing used PBMCs or a T cell subset sorted from them (not recorded which). Receptor source: a man aged 18 to 30 who had mild COVID-19 (a few samples of this study predate the infection). Cell type and time point are not known. The CDR3 runs from the conserved cysteine through the conserved F or W. Each record gives: CDR3 length, V gene, D gene, CDR3 protein. The D gene is left open where the match is weak.

CDR3 length: 17
V gene: TRBV6-6
D gene: .
CDR3 protein: CASSFVAGAANTGELFF

CDR3 length: 14
V gene: TRBV5-1
D gene: TRBD1
CDR3 protein: CASSWGQGNTEAFF

CDR3 length: 15
V gene: TRBV6-5
D gene: .
CDR3 protein: CASGGTGAVVTEAFF

CDR3 length: 14
V gene: TRBV4-2
D gene: TRBD2
CDR3 protein: CASTSGGSVREQYF

CDR3 length: 14
V gene: TRBV7-8
D gene: TRBD1
CDR3 protein: CASSLARGDQPQHF

CDR3 length: 15
V gene: TRBV4-3
D gene: TRBD1
CDR3 protein: CASSHYGQGNSPLHF

CDR3 length: 19
V gene: TRBV5-1
D gene: TRBD2
CDR3 protein: CASSLRVAGALSSYNEQFF

CDR3 length: 14
V gene: TRBV5-1
D gene: TRBD1
CDR3 protein: CASSNTGGSTEAFF

CDR3 length: 18
V gene: TRBV20-1
D gene: TRBD2
CDR3 protein: CSARVPTSGGRPVETQYF

CDR3 length: 15
V gene: TRBV4-3
D gene: .
CDR3 protein: CASSQDPLDSHGYTF

CDR3 length: 15
V gene: TRBV20-1
D gene: .
CDR3 protein: CSAHGPGGQGYEQYF

CDR3 length: 15
V gene: TRBV5-1
D gene: .
CDR3 protein: CASSAGLYSGNTIYF

CDR3 length: 19
V gene: TRBV6-2/TRBV6-3
D gene: .
CDR3 protein: CASSYRRGKPEGSTDTQYF